A selection of T cell receptor beta chains follows, all from one sample in a study of OX40 agonist ivuxolimab in advanced cancers. TCRdb keeps only in-frame clones here, not all; method: immunoSEQ multiplex PCR. The table includes 45,000 or so clones, 80% to 90% detected once. Specimen: CD4+ or CD8+ T cells sorted from blood, collected in a trial of the OX40 agonist ivuxolimab. These TCRs come from an adult with an advanced solid tumor such as melanoma, head and neck, liver or kidney cancer. Both conserved end residues are part of each CDR3. D genes are given only for firm matches.

TRBD1	TRBV27	TRBJ1-1	CASSSMTGRVNTEAFF
TRBD1	TRBV5-7	TRBJ2-7	CASSPTGGYEQYF
-	TRBV5-1	TRBJ1-2	CASSLEPRNGYTF
TRBD1	TRBV13	TRBJ2-5	CASSPGQGARETQYF
TRBD2	TRBV7-2	TRBJ2-1	CASSLIGAGAYNEQFF
TRBD1	TRBV2	TRBJ1-2	CATDPHRGGDGYTF
-	TRBV7-9	TRBJ1-2	CASSRGPAYGYTF
-	TRBV2	TRBJ2-3	CASENSGAGTDTQYF
TRBD2	TRBV2	TRBJ2-1	CASSRGGAVYNEQFF
-	TRBV6-1	TRBJ1-1	CASPGGRRAFF
TRBD2	TRBV7-9	TRBJ2-7	CASSLASGKVYEQYF
-	TRBV11-2	TRBJ1-1	CASSLDQRREAFF
-	TRBV7-8	TRBJ1-1	CASSLPKDIAFF
-	TRBV6-1	TRBJ1-5	CASHGRLNQPQHF
-	TRBV2	TRBJ1-2	CASELDRPQGGYTF
-	TRBV2	TRBJ2-2	CASSESARNTGELFF
TRBD1	TRBV9	TRBJ2-6	CASSSPRTGLSSGANVLTF
-	TRBV5-7	TRBJ1-5	CASRGGAGGSNQPQHF
-	TRBV6-4	TRBJ1-2	CASSDEGAGGYTF
-	TRBV5-6	TRBJ1-1	CASSAEGPGTEAFF
-	TRBV4-2	TRBJ2-6	CASSQGTGSGANVLTF
-	TRBV10-1	TRBJ2-4	CASKGSGILAKNIQYF
TRBD2	TRBV10-2	TRBJ2-7	CASSERSLAGRKKWDEQYF
-	TRBV5-5	TRBJ2-5	CASSIGTHPESKETQYF
-	TRBV5-6	TRBJ2-3	CASSLEVGLASTDTQYF
-	TRBV5-1	TRBJ2-7	CASSLAGGDEQYF
-	TRBV2	TRBJ2-5	CAGPPRGLGGTQYF
TRBD1	TRBV18	TRBJ1-1	CASSPAGGTVDTEAFF
-	TRBV15	TRBJ2-1	CATSSPLDEQFF
TRBD1	TRBV30	TRBJ2-1	CAWRSRGSWNEQFF
-	TRBV4-2	TRBJ2-1	CASSQDLPDPYNEQFF
-	TRBV5-1	TRBJ1-5	CASSLAGDQPQHF
-	TRBV27	TRBJ1-2	CASSPIPIIGGGYTF
-	TRBV6-5	TRBJ1-2	CASSYSGDYGYTF
TRBD1	TRBV10-3	TRBJ2-3	CAISEAGTGTDTQYF
TRBD2	TRBV7-8	TRBJ2-7	CASSPITSANVYEQYF
-	TRBV9	TRBJ2-5	CASSPRRAPQETQYF
TRBD1	TRBV4-1	TRBJ1-5	CASSQPGTGSQPQHF
-	TRBV5-1	TRBJ2-7	CASSSSRDHEQYF
-	TRBV10-3	TRBJ1-2	CAISPSGWGGYGYTF
TRBD2	TRBV7-9	TRBJ2-5	CASSLGGQREVKYF
TRBD2	TRBV4-1	TRBJ2-3	CASSPAGGDTQYF
-	TRBV7-9	TRBJ1-1	CATPNAGETEAFF
TRBD1	TRBV9	TRBJ2-7	CASSVGGTGVSYEQYF
TRBD2	TRBV27	TRBJ2-5	CASSPDRASGKETQYF
TRBD1	TRBV6-6	TRBJ1-2	CASRSGQGGFGYTF
-	TRBV29-1	TRBJ2-1	CSVRRSVEQFF
TRBD1	TRBV27	TRBJ1-2	CASSFGPGQGRNGYTF
-	TRBV6-5	TRBJ1-3	CASSYGETGNTIYF
-	TRBV7-9	TRBJ2-7	CASSLNNYEQYF
-	TRBV14	TRBJ2-2	CASRKTPSGELFF
TRBD1	TRBV27	TRBJ2-7	CASSQKGDRDHEQYF